This record looks at one T cell receptor beta chain sequence and its context. The data were taken from a study of T-cell reconstitution after alpha-beta-depleted transplantation in children. The TCRbeta library incorporated unique molecular identifiers. One entry per CDR3 protein results from TCRdb running MiXCR on the PCR reads. This table holds 500,000 or so distinct CDR3 sequences, approximately 29% found once. The CDR3 extends over 14 amino acids. J gave up 8 bases and V 3 bases, and 3 bases lay outside the gene matches. The V gene's germline CDR1 is SGHRS and CDR2 YFSETQ. The sample in question was PBMCs from the stem cell graft donor, obtained from the stem cell graft. This TCR was sampled from a human donor who donated a stem cell graft to a child with aplastic anemia. This chain connects TRBV5-1 to TRBJ2-1; TRBD2 matches 12 bases. In nucleotides, the CDR3 is TGCGCCAGCAGCTCGACTAGCGGGAGCTATGAGCAGTTCTTC. Translating gives CASSSTSGSYEQFF.